This T cell receptor (beta chain) stems from a study of blood T cell repertoires in COVID-19. In germline, CDR1 is MNHNY, CDR2 SVGAGI (reference sequence). This CDR3 region has 17 residues. V was pared by 5 bases and J by 2 bases, with 19 bases between. Per the original data handling: Nucleated cell number was recorded as an estimate derived from reference gene primer amplification. Produced via immunoSEQ multiplex PCR; TCRdb's table is partial and in-frame only. The DNA gave D and trimming, while V, J and clone size come from that table. There are roughly 200,000 clones in the sample; 75% to 85% occur only once, and around 6.9% lies in the top ten.

The receptor was derived from a man aged 55 to 69 with acute or convalescent COVID-19. Material for sequencing was peripheral blood. The genes are TRBV6-6 and TRBJ1-5, with D possibly being TRBD1 (5 bases). For the CDR3, the DNA is TGTGCCAGCAGTCCCGGGTGGGGGGGAAGACGCAATCAGCCCCAGCATTTT. It specifies CASSPGWGGRRNQPQHF.